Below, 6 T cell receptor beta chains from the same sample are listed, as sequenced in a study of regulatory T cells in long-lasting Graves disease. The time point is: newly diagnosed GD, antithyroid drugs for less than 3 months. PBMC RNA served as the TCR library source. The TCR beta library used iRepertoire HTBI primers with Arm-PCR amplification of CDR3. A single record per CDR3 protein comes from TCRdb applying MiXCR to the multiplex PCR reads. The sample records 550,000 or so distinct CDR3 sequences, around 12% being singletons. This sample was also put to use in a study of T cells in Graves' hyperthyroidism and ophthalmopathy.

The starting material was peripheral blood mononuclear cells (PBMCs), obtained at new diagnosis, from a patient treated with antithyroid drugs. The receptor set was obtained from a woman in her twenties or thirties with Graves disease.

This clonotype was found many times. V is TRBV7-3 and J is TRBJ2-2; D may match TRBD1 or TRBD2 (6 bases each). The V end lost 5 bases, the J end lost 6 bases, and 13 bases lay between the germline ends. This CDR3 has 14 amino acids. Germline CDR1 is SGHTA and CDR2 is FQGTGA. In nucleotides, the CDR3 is TGTGCCAGCAGCGAAATGGGGGGCGCCGGGGAGCTGTTTTTT. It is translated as CASSEMGGAGELFF.

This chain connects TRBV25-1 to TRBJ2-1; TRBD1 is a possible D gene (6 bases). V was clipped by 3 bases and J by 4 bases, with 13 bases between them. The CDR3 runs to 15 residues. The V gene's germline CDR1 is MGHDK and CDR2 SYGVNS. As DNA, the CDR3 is TGTGCCAGCAGTGATGGGAGACAGGAATACAATGAGCAGTTCTTC. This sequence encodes CASSDGRQEYNEQFF.

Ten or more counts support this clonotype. In nucleotides, the CDR3 is TGCAGTGCTAGGCTACAGGGAGGGAGAGCTTTCTTT. Its protein product is CSARLQGGRAFF. J is TRBJ1-1 and V is TRBV20-1, with a tentative D call TRBD1 (6 bases). Germline assignment: CDR1 DFQATT and CDR2 SNEGSKA (reference sequence). V shed 3 bases and J shed 10 bases, with 15 bases lying between them. The CDR3 contains 12 residues.

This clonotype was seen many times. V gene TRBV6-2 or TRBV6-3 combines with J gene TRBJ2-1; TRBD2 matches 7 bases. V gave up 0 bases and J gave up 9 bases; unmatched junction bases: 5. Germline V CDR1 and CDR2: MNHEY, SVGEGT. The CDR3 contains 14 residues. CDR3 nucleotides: TGTGCCAGCAGTTACTCCTGGACTAGTGGTGAGCAGTTCTTC. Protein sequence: CASSYSWTSGEQFF.

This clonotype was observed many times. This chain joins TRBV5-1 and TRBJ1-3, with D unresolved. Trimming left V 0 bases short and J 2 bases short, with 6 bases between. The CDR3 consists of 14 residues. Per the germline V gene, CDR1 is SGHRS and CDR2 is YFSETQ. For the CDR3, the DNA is TGCGCCAGCAGCTTGGGCGCCCCTGGAAACACCATATATTTT. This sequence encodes CASSLGAPGNTIYF.

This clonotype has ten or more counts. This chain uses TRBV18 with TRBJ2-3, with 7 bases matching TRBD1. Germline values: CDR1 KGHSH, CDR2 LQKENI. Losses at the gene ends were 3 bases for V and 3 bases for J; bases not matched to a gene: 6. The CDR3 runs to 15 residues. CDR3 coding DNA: TGTGCCAGCTCACCTGGGTGGACAGGAACAGATACGCAGTATTTT. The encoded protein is CASSPGWTGTDTQYF.